This TCR beta chain was observed in a study of blood T cell repertoires in COVID-19. On the study more broadly: Acute and convalescent COVID-19 samples came from the United States, Italy and Spain.

As handled by the study authors: From reference gene primer amplification, estimates of nucleated cell counts were derived. The repertoire was sequenced with immunoSEQ multiplex PCR; TCRdb's copy has only in-frame clones and lacks some. V and J calls and clone size come straight from that table; D and trimming were deduced from the DNA. The data show some 450,000 clones, about nine tenths seen once. Seattle participants joined during active infection and were tracked over time. The sequence came from a woman in her 50s with COVID-19, enrolled during active disease. Sequencing used peripheral blood.

This CDR3 is CASSARGNTGELFF. The CDR3 nucleotides are TGTGCCAGCAGCGCGCGGGGGAACACCGGGGAGCTGTTTTTT. The gene calls are TRBV11-2 and TRBJ2-2; weak D call: TRBD2 (6 bases). The CDR3 is 14 residues long. V lost 5 bases and J lost 1, with 8 bases in between. Germline V gene lookup returns CDR1 SGHAT and CDR2 FQNNGV. The full variable domain, its missing parts supplied by reference TRBV11-2 and TRBJ2-2, is EAGVAQSPRYKIIEKRQSVAFWCNPISGHATLYWYQQILGQGPKLLIQFQNNGVVDDSQLPKDRFSAERLKGVDSTLKIQPAKLEDSAVYLCASSARGNTGELFFGEGSRLTVL.